This T cell receptor beta chain was observed in a study of cytomegalovirus exposure and HLA in healthy donors. Study-wide findings and caveats: The authors confirmed in vitro that a few CMV-associated chains were specific for CMV antigens. Immune exposure data for these donors was limited to CMV serostatus.

In the case of this clone: The target antigen is unknown.

Trimming stripped 3 bases from V and 5 bases from J, with 8 bases between. This CDR3 is built from 13 residues. CDR1 is SGHRS, CDR2 YFSETQ, per germline. PCR used 60 Vbeta primers and 13 Jbeta primers. The authors' processing: Later, an analysis found around 77 million unique TCR beta chains, and around 12 million of these were shared. Sequenced by immunoSEQ multiplex PCR; TCRdb stores in-frame clones only, minus some. That table supplies the V and J calls and clone size; D and trimming were determined from the DNA. In the table there are 170,000 or so clones, 80% of which are singletons. Sequenced input: PBMCs. The TCR sequence derives from a boy aged 5-17 years in good health and CMV-seronegative. The chain employs TRBV5-1 and TRBJ2-2; D may be TRBD1 (6 bases). The CDR3 sequence: CASSWDITGELFF. Written as DNA, the CDR3 is TGCGCCAGCAGCTGGGACATTACCGGGGAGCTGTTTTTT.